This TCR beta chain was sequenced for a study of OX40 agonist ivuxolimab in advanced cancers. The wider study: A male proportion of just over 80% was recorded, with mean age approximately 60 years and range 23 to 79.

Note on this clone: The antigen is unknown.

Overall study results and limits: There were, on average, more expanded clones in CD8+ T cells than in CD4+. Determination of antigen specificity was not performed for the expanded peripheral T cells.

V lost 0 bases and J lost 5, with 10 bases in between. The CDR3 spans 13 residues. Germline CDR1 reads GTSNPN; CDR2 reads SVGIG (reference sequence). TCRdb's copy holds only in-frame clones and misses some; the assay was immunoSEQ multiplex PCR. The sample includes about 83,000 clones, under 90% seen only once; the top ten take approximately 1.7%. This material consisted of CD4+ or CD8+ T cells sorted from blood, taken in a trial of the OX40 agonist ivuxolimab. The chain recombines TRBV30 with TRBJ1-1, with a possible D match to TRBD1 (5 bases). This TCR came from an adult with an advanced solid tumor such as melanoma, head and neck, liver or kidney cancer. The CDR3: CAWSVRGRTEAFF. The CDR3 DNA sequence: TGTGCCTGGAGTGTACGGGGCCGGACTGAAGCTTTCTTT. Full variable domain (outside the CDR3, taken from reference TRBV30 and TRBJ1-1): SQTIHQWPATLVQPVGSPLSLECTVEGTSNPNLYWYRQAAGRGLQLLFYSVGIGQISSEVPQNLSASRPQDRQFILSSKKLLLSDSGFYLCAWSVRGRTEAFFGQGTRLTVV.